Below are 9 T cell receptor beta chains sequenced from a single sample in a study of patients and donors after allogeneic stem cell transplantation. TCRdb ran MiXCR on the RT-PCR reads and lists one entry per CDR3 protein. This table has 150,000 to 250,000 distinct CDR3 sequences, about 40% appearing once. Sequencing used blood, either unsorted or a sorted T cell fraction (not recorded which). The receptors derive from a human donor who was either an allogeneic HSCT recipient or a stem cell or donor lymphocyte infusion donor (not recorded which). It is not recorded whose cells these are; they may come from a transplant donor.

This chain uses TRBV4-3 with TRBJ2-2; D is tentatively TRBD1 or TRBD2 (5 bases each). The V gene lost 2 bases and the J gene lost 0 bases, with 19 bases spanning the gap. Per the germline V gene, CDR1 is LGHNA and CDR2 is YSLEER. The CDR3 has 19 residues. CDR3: CASSQFLRDGAANTGELFF. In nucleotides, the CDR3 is TGCGCCAGCAGCCAATTCCTCCGGGACGGTGCCGCGAACACCGGGGAGCTGTTTTTT.

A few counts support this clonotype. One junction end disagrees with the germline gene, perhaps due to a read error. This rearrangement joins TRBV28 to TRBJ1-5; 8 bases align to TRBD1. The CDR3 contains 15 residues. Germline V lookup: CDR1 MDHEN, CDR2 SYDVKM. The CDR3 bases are TGTGCCAGCAGTACCCAGGGGGCGAGCAATCACCCCCAGCATTTT. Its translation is CASSTQGASNHPQHF.

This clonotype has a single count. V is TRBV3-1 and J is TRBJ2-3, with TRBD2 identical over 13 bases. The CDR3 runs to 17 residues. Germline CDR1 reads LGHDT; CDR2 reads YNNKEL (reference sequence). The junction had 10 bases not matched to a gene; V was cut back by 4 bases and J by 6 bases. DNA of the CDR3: TGTGCCAGCAGCCCGAGGACTAGCGGGAGAGCGTCGGATACGCAGTATTTT. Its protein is CASSPRTSGRASDTQYF.

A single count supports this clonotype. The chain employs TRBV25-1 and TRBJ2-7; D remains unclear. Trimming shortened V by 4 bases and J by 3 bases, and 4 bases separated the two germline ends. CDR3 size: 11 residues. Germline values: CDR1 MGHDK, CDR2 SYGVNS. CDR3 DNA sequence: TGTGCCAGCAGTGGATTCTACGAGCAGTACTTC. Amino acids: CASSGFYEQYF.

In DNA form, the CDR3 reads TGCAGTGCTAGAGCACAGGTAGCGGGAGGGCCCGACACCGGGGAGCTGTTTTTT. It codes for CSARAQVAGGPDTGELFF. The chain employs TRBV20-1 and TRBJ2-2; TRBD2 aligns across 11 bases. The junction had 10 bases not matched to a gene; V was cut back by 1 base and J by 3 bases. Germline loops: CDR1 DFQATT, CDR2 SNEGSKA (reference sequence). CDR3 length equals 18 residues.

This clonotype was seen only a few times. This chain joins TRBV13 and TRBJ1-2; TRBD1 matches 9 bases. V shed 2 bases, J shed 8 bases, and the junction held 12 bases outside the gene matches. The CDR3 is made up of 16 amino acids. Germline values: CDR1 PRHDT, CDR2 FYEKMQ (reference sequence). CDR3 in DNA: TGTGCCAGCAGCTTATTTGGTCCGGACAGGGGTATGGGCTACACCTTC. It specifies CASSLFGPDRGMGYTF. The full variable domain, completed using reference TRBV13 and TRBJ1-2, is AAGVIQSPRHLIKEKRETATLKCYPIPRHDTVYWYQQGPGQDPQFLISFYEKMQSDKGSIPDRFSAQQFSDYHSELNMSSLELGDSALYFCASSLFGPDRGMGYTFGSGTRLTVV.

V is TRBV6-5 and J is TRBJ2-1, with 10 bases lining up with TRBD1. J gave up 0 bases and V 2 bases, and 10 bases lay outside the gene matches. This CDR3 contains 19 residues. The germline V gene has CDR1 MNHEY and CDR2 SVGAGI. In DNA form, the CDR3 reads TGTGCCAGCAGTTACGACGGACAGGGGGGGCATAGCTCCTACAATGAGCAGTTCTTC. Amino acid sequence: CASSYDGQGGHSSYNEQFF.

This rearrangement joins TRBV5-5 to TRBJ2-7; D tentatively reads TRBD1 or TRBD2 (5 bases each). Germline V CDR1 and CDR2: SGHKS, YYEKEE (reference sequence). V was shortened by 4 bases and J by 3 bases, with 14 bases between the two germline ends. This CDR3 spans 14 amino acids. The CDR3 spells CASSTGPLGYEQYF. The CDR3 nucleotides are TGTGCCAGCAGCACGGGACCCTTGGGCTACGAGCAGTACTTC.

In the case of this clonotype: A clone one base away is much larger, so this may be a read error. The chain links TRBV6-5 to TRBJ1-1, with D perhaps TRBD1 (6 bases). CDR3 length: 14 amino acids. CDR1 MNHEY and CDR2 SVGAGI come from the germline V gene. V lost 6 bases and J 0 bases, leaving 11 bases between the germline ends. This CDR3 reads CASSLDSVNTEAFF. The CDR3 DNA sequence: TGTGCCAGCAGCCTGGACAGCGTGAACACTGAAGCTTTCTTT.